Below, 30 T cell receptor beta chains from the same sample are listed, as sequenced in a study of CD8+ T cells in alopecia areata. Extracted RNA was reverse transcribed into cDNA, the sequencing template. Measured with immunoSEQ multiplex PCR; TCRdb has only the in-frame clones, and not every one. Found here are 140,000 to 150,000 clones, around 51% of them singletons; the top ten hold over 0.85%. The source was CD4+ T cells sorted from blood, collected at week 0. These receptors originate from a human donor with alopecia areata.

This clone was recorded at least ten times. The genes are TRBV28 and TRBJ1-3; 7 positions match TRBD1. There are 17 residues in the CDR3. V lost 6 bases to trimming and J lost 3 bases; unmatched junction nucleotides: 14. Germline CDR1 is MDHEN and CDR2 is SYDVKM. The CDR3, as DNA: TGTGCCAGCAGCCCGGCCGGTCGGACAGGAGGTGGAAACACCATATATTTT. Amino acid sequence: CASSPAGRTGGGNTIYF.

The DNA of the CDR3 is TGTGCCAGCAGCGAGGGACTAGACTACGAGCAGTACTTC. It specifies CASSEGLDYEQYF. The chain employs TRBV9 and TRBJ2-7; 8 bases match TRBD2. The CDR3 has 13 residues. V trimming: 3 bases; J trimming: 3 bases; junction bases outside the gene matches: 2. Per the germline V gene, CDR1 is SGDLS and CDR2 is YYNGEE.

This clone was seen only a few times. The V gene is TRBV9, the J gene TRBJ2-5, with 7 bases fitting TRBD1. The V gene's germline CDR1 is SGDLS and CDR2 YYNGEE. CDR3 length equals 15 residues. J lost 2 bases, V lost 0 bases, and 4 bases had no gene match. CDR3: CASSVGGQQQETQYF. The CDR3, as DNA: TGTGCCAGCAGCGTAGGGGGACAGCAACAAGAGACCCAGTACTTC. The full variable domain, with the rest looked up from reference TRBV9 and TRBJ2-5, is DSGVTQTPKHLITATGQRVTLRCSPRSGDLSVYWYQQSLDQGLQFLIQYYNGEERAKGNILERFSAQQFPDLHSELNLSSLELGDSALYFCASSVGGQQQETQYFGPGTRLLVL.

The chain combines TRBV15 with TRBJ2-4; the match to TRBD1 covers 7 bases. J was trimmed by 6 bases and V by 0 bases; bases with no gene match: 17. There are 19 residues in the CDR3. Looked up from germline, CDR1 is LNHNV and CDR2 is YYDKDF (reference sequence). CDR3 residues: CATSRDLKGGAVLRNIQYF. Written as DNA, the CDR3 is TGTGCCACCAGCAGAGACCTAAAAGGGGGCGCGGTACTGAGAAACATTCAGTACTTC.

The rearrangement uses TRBV5-1 and TRBJ2-7; D is uncertain. This CDR3 comprises 14 residues. The germline V gene encodes CDR1 SGHRS and CDR2 YFSETQ. V shed 7 bases and J shed 0 bases, with 14 bases lying between them. The CDR3 loop is CASSAAVASYEQYF. CDR3 nucleotides: TGCGCCAGCTCTGCGGCAGTAGCCTCCTACGAGCAGTACTTC.

This clone was counted between two and nine times. V gene TRBV30 combines with J gene TRBJ1-1; no clear D. Trimming pared 2 bases from V and 7 bases from J, leaving 8 bases between. The CDR3 is made up of 11 amino acids. Germline values: CDR1 GTSNPN, CDR2 SVGIG (reference sequence). CDR3 region: CAWSYQVEAFF. In DNA form, the CDR3 reads TGTGCCTGGAGTTACCAGGTTGAAGCTTTCTTT.

This clone was detected only a few times. This chain links TRBV6-5 with TRBJ2-5, with a possible D match to TRBD2 (6 bases). This CDR3 has 15 residues. The germline V and J ends were trimmed by 0 bases and 5 bases, with 13 bases remaining between them. The V gene's germline CDR1 is MNHEY and CDR2 SVGAGI. CDR3 loop: CASSYSGSGGETQYF. DNA for the CDR3: TGTGCCAGCAGTTACTCGGGTAGCGGAGGGGAGACCCAGTACTTC.

This rearrangement joins TRBV18 to TRBJ1-1; D is unclear. Germline CDR1 is KGHSH and CDR2 is LQKENI. This CDR3 region has 11 residues. The V and J ends lost 4 bases and 3 bases respectively, with 3 bases between them. The CDR3 spells CASSQHTEAFF. Here the CDR3 DNA reads TGTGCCAGCTCACAGCACACTGAAGCTTTCTTT.

The CDR3 nucleotides read TGCGCCAGCAGCTTGGGCATCGGGGAGACCCAGTACTTC. This sequence encodes CASSLGIGETQYF. The chain links TRBV5-1 to TRBJ2-5; D is undetermined. Trimming removed 0 bases from V and 5 bases from J, with 8 bases in between. The CDR3 sequence is 13 residues long. CDR1 SGHRS and CDR2 YFSETQ come from the germline V gene.

This clone came up a few times. The chain has TRBV11-2 and TRBJ2-3, with 11 bases that match TRBD2. J lost 5 bases, V lost 5 bases, and 6 bases had no gene match. Germline loops: CDR1 SGHAT, CDR2 FQNNGV. This CDR3 comprises 15 residues. CDR3 sequence: CASSRSGRAGDTQYF. CDR3 coding DNA: TGTGCCAGCAGCCGTAGCGGGAGGGCCGGAGATACGCAGTATTTT. The complete variable domain, with remaining parts taken from reference TRBV11-2 and TRBJ2-3, reads EAGVAQSPRYKIIEKRQSVAFWCNPISGHATLYWYQQILGQGPKLLIQFQNNGVVDDSQLPKDRFSAERLKGVDSTLKIQPAKLEDSAVYLCASSRSGRAGDTQYFGPGTRLTVL.

The rearrangement links TRBV28 to TRBJ1-4; D uncertain. CDR1 is MDHEN and CDR2 is SYDVKM in the germline V gene. CDR3 length: 14 residues. Deletions cut 5 bases from V and 7 bases from J, with 14 bases between. The DNA for the CDR3 is TGTGCCAGCAGTACCCCGGGGATCGTTGAAAAACTGTTTTTT. Translating gives CASSTPGIVEKLFF.

J is TRBJ2-6 and V is TRBV5-1; 11 bases are a match to TRBD2. The CDR3 runs to 22 residues. Germline CDR1 is SGHRS and CDR2 is YFSETQ. J lost 2 bases, V lost 0 bases, and 16 bases had no gene match. The CDR3 here is CASSLDGGHLAGGPPGANVLTF. DNA for the CDR3: TGCGCCAGCAGCTTGGATGGGGGGCATCTAGCGGGAGGCCCTCCTGGGGCCAACGTCCTGACTTTC.

This clone was detected a few times. This rearrangement joins TRBV27 to TRBJ2-4; 9 bases align to TRBD2. The V gene's germline CDR1 is MNHEY and CDR2 SMNVEV (reference sequence). V dropped 4 bases and J dropped 3; count of bases not matched to a gene: 7. This CDR3 spans 16 amino acids. In DNA, the CDR3 is TGTGCCAGCAGTTCCTTAGCGGGAGCCGACAAAAACATTCAGTACTTC. It yields the protein CASSSLAGADKNIQYF.

Only one count was recorded for this clone. The chain is built from TRBV29-1 and TRBJ1-1; D might be TRBD1 (6 bases). Looked up from germline, CDR1 is SQVTM and CDR2 is ANQGSEA. The CDR3 is 14 amino acids. With 8 bases removed from V and 4 bases from J, the gap between germline ends came to 20 bases. As DNA, the CDR3 is TGCAGCTCTTTGGGCAGGGTAGGGGGCACTGAAGCTTTCTTT. Residues: CSSLGRVGGTEAFF.

This clone showed up just a few times. This chain joins TRBV25-1 and TRBJ2-5; TRBD2 is a possible D gene (5 bases). Per germline, CDR1 MGHDK and CDR2 SYGVNS. The length of the CDR3 is 11 residues. The DNA of the CDR3 is TGTGCGGGGAGATTTATCGAGACCCAGTACTTC. Amino acids: CAGRFIETQYF.

V gene TRBV9 combines with J gene TRBJ2-7, with TRBD2 identical over 8 bases. V was clipped by 3 bases and J by 5 bases; unmatched bases: 13. Per germline, CDR1 SGDLS and CDR2 YYNGEE. The length of the CDR3 is 16 residues. DNA for the CDR3: TGTGCCAGCAGCGCCCGGGGGGGCATGGGTATTGACGAGCAGTACTTC. It yields the protein CASSARGGMGIDEQYF.

The table lists this clone with a few counts. The rearrangement links TRBV7-9 to TRBJ2-1; D is undetermined. The CDR3 covers 13 residues. In germline, CDR1 is SEHNR, CDR2 FQNEAQ (reference sequence). The V gene lost 4 bases and the J gene lost 7 bases, with 11 bases spanning the gap. CDR3 in amino acids: CASSSWVGNEQFF. The CDR3 DNA sequence: TGTGCCAGCAGCTCTTGGGTCGGTAATGAGCAGTTCTTC.

The gene calls are TRBV21-1 and TRBJ2-5; no check of the table's D call, TRBD1, against the DNA was made. TRBV21-1 counts as a pseudogene. The CDR3 is made up of 13 amino acids. CDR3 loop: CASRGQGGETQYF. CDR3 nucleotides: TGTGCCAGCCGCGGACAGGGAGGAGAGACCCAGTACTTC.

In nucleotides, the CDR3 is TGCGCCAGCAGATCACTAGCGGGAGCCATCGAGCAGTACTTC. Protein product: CASRSLAGAIEQYF. The rearrangement links TRBV10-2 to TRBJ2-7; TRBD2 agrees at 11 bases. V was pared by 6 bases and J by 6 bases, with 7 bases of the junction left unmatched. The CDR3 has 14 amino acids. Germline V gene sequence: CDR1 WSHSY, CDR2 SAAADI.

This rearrangement joins TRBV5-1 to TRBJ2-2; the D gene is possibly TRBD1 (5 bases). The CDR3 extends over 13 amino acids. Looked up from germline, CDR1 is SGHRS and CDR2 is YFSETQ. Deletions cut 4 bases from V and 3 bases from J, with 7 bases between. The CDR3 region has the DNA TGCGCCAGCAGCCGACAGCACACCGGGGAGCTGTTTTTT. Amino acid sequence: CASSRQHTGELFF.

Only a few counts were recorded for this clone. The rearrangement joins TRBV30 to TRBJ2-6; D is possibly TRBD1 (6 bases). Germline values: CDR1 GTSNPN, CDR2 SVGIG (reference sequence). V was cut by 6 bases and J by 4 bases, with 13 bases left in between. The CDR3 is 14 residues long. CDR3 residues: CACTTGLGANVLTF. The CDR3, as DNA: TGTGCCTGTACTACAGGGCTGGGGGCCAACGTCCTGACTTTC.

The rearrangement uses TRBV2 and TRBJ1-2; 11 nucleotides agree with TRBD1. Unmatched junction bases numbered 8, after V lost 6 bases and J lost 5 bases. CDR1 is SNHLY, CDR2 FYNNEI, per germline. The CDR3 is 15 residues long. CDR3 protein: CASSYPGQGAYGYTF. In DNA form, the CDR3 reads TGTGCCAGCAGCTACCCTGGACAGGGGGCGTATGGCTACACCTTC. Full variable domain (rest looked up from reference TRBV2 and TRBJ1-2): EPEVTQTPSHQVTQMGQEVILRCVPISNHLYFYWYRQILGQKVEFLVSFYNNEISEKSEIFDDQFSVERPDGSNFTLKIRSTKLEDSAMYFCASSYPGQGAYGYTFGSGTRLTVV.

This chain links TRBV28 with TRBJ2-6; D remains ambiguous. V lost 6 bases, J lost 2 bases, and 11 bases lay in between. The CDR3 contains 15 residues. Germline CDR1 and CDR2: MDHEN and SYDVKM. CDR3 region: CASSHLGPGANVLTF. The CDR3 DNA sequence: TGTGCCAGCAGCCACCTGGGCCCTGGGGCCAACGTCCTGACTTTC.

The V and J genes are TRBV7-2 and TRBJ1-2, with 8 bases identical to TRBD1. Germline values: CDR1 SGHTA, CDR2 FQGNSA. Trimming at V came to 6 bases and at J to 8 bases, leaving 5 bases not matched to a gene. The CDR3 runs to 12 residues. In DNA, the CDR3 is TGTGCCAGCAGTACCAGGGGGCGCGGCTACACCTTC. Amino acids: CASSTRGRGYTF.

The chain carries TRBV15 and TRBJ1-2; D unresolved. Germline loops: CDR1 LNHNV, CDR2 YYDKDF (reference sequence). The CDR3 extends over 13 amino acids. Trimming shortened V by 0 bases and J by 4 bases, and 6 bases separated the two germline ends. The CDR3 spells CATSRDTAYGYTF. CDR3 nucleotides: TGTGCCACCAGCAGAGATACAGCCTATGGCTACACCTTC. The entire variable domain, with the rest obtained from reference TRBV15 and TRBJ1-2, is as follows: DAMVIQNPRYQVTQFGKPVTLSCSQTLNHNVMYWYQQKSSQAPKLLFHYYDKDFNNEADTPDNFQSRRPNTSFCFLDIRSPGLGDTAMYLCATSRDTAYGYTFGSGTRLTVV.

A few counts support this clone. The rearrangement uses TRBV7-9 and TRBJ2-7, with TRBD2 matching 7 bases. The V segment lost 5 bases and the J segment 5 bases; nucleotides outside the gene matches: 6. CDR3 length: 13 amino acids. Germline CDR1 is SEHNR and CDR2 is FQNEAQ (reference sequence). The CDR3 nucleotides read TGTGCCAGCAGCCCGGCGGGGGATCACGAGCAGTACTTC. It yields the protein CASSPAGDHEQYF.

The sample holds a few counts of this clone. This rearrangement joins TRBV7-2 to TRBJ2-2, with D uncertain. Per germline, CDR1 SGHTA and CDR2 FQGNSA. V was clipped by 3 bases and J by 1 base, with 6 bases between them. This CDR3 has 14 amino acids. The chain's CDR3 is CASSFAQNTGELFF. DNA for the CDR3: TGTGCCAGCAGCTTCGCGCAGAACACCGGGGAGCTGTTTTTT.

This chain connects TRBV5-1 to TRBJ1-2, with 7 bases that match TRBD1. Germline values: CDR1 SGHRS, CDR2 YFSETQ. The CDR3 is 13 amino acids. J was trimmed by 5 bases and V by 4 bases; bases with no gene match: 5. This CDR3 reads CASSRGTDYGYTF. Written as DNA, the CDR3 is TGCGCCAGCAGCAGGGGGACAGATTATGGCTACACCTTC. The full variable domain, completed using reference TRBV5-1 and TRBJ1-2, is KAGVTQTPRYLIKTRGQQVTLSCSPISGHRSVSWYQQTPGQGLQFLFEYFSETQRNKGNFPGRFSGRQFSNSRSEMNVSTLELGDSALYLCASSRGTDYGYTFGSGTRLTVV.

V usage is TRBV28 and J usage is TRBJ2-1; 7 bases match TRBD2. Germline V CDR1 and CDR2: MDHEN, SYDVKM. The V segment lost 6 bases and the J segment 15 bases; nucleotides outside the gene matches: 17. This CDR3 is built from 14 residues. CDR3 sequence (DNA): TGTGCCAGCAGGGGGGATGGGCTACTTCGGGAGGCGTTCTTC. It codes for CASRGDGLLREAFF.

This chain connects TRBV30 to TRBJ1-1, with TRBD1 identical over 7 bases. CDR3 size: 13 residues. V shed 6 bases, J shed 2 bases, and the junction held 6 bases outside the gene matches. Germline V CDR1 and CDR2: GTSNPN, SVGIG (reference sequence). Here the CDR3 DNA reads TGTGCCTGCCCCGGGACAGTAAACACTGAAGCTTTCTTT. Residues: CACPGTVNTEAFF.